This T cell receptor (beta chain) emerged from a study of regulatory T cells in long-lasting Graves disease. The ends were cut back, 5 bases at V and 7 bases at J, with 9 bases in the middle. The length of the CDR3 is 12 residues. Per germline, CDR1 MDHEN and CDR2 SYDVKM. This clonotype was recorded many times. Sequencing libraries for TCR beta were prepared with iRepertoire HTBI primers and Arm-PCR of CDR3 regions. TCRdb re-derived calls from the multiplex PCR reads in MiXCR, one entry per CDR3 protein. The top ten hold 20% of the sample, which has 380,000 or so distinct CDR3 sequences, 15% to 20% seen once. This sample's time point: newly diagnosed GD, antithyroid drugs for less than 3 months. From PBMCs, RNA was extracted and then used to make the TCR library. These data also formed part of another study, on T cells in Graves' hyperthyroidism and ophthalmopathy.

The TCR sequence derives from a woman aged 18-35 years with Graves disease. The chain joins TRBV28 to TRBJ2-1; D unclear. Here the sequenced sample was peripheral blood mononuclear cells (PBMCs), taken at new diagnosis, from a patient treated with antithyroid drugs. DNA for the CDR3: TGTGCCAGCAGTCCCCGGCCTAATGAGCAGTTCTTC. Translating it yields CASSPRPNEQFF.